Sequencing of this T cell receptor beta chain was carried out in a study of blood T cell repertoires in COVID-19. Study in general: T cells, B-cell-depleted T cells, or PBMCs supplied cDNA or gDNA.

The germline V gene has CDR1 KGHSH and CDR2 LQKENI. The CDR3 consists of 11 residues. Trimming removed 2 bases from V and 13 bases from J, with 11 bases in between. Repertoires were generated with immunoSEQ multiplex PCR, while TCRdb's copy carries only in-frame clones and drops some. The repertoire has more than 25,000 clones, less than 95% of them found once; the top ten carry about 1%. This TCR came from a man between 65 and 79 years old with active or convalescent COVID-19. Material: peripheral blood. The chain has TRBV18 and TRBJ1-2; D call uncertain. The DNA for the CDR3 is TGTGCCAGCTCACCAGATAGAGGGTCCACCTTC. It is translated as CASSPDRGSTF.